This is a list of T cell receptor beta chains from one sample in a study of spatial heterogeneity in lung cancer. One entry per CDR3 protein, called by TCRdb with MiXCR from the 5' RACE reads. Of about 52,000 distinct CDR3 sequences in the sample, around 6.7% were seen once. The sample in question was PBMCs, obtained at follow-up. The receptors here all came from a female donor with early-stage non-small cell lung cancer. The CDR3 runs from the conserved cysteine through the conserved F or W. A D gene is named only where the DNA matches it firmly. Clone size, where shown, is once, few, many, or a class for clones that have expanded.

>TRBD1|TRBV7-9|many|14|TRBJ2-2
TGTGCCAGCAGCCCGGACAGGGGGCCCGGGGAGCTGTTTTTT
CASSPDRGPGELFF
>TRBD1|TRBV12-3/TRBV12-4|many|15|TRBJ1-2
TGTGCCAGCAGTTTAGCACAGGGGGCCGTAGGGGGCTACACCTTC
CASSLAQGAVGGYTF
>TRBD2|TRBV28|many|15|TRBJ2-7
TGTGCCAGCAGTTTAAGTTTCGGGGGGGCAGGCGAGCAGTACTTC
CASSLSFGGAGEQYF
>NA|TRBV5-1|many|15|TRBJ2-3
TGCGCCAGCAGCGGAGCCAGGGATGGGGCAGATACGCAGTATTTT
CASSGARDGADTQYF
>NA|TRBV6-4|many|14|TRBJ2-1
TGTGCCAGCAGTGAAAAAGCGGTTTACAATGAGCAGTTCTTC
CASSEKAVYNEQFF
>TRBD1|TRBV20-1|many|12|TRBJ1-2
TGCAGTGTTTACAGGGGGAACTATGGCTACACCTTC
CSVYRGNYGYTF
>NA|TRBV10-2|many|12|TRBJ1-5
TGCGCCAGCAGTCAGCGGTATCAGCCCCAGCATTTT
CASSQRYQPQHF
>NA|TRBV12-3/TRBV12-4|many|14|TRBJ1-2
TGTGCCAGCAGTCCCGACGGCTATGCCTATGGCTACACCTTC
CASSPDGYAYGYTF
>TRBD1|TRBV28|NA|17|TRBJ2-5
TGTGCCAGCACCCCATGGGCCCGAGACAGGGGTCAAGAGACCCAGTACTTC
CASTPWARDRGQETQYF
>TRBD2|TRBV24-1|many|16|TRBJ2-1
TGTGCCACCAGTGACCCTAGCGGGGGGGCATACAATGAGCAGTTCTTC
CATSDPSGGAYNEQFF
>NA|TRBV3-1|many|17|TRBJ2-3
TGTGCCAGCAGCCAAGATAGTGGGCCACTCCACACAGATACGCAGTATTTT
CASSQDSGPLHTDTQYF
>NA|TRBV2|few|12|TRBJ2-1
TGTGCCAGCATCCTAGCCTACAATGAGCAGTTCTTC
CASILAYNEQFF
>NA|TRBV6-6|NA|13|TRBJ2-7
TGTGCCAGCAGGGGAGCAGCGAGCTACGAGCAGTACTTC
CASRGAASYEQYF
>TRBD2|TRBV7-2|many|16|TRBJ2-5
TGTGCCAGCAGCTCCGGACTAGCGGGGGGGCGGGAGACCCAGTACTTC
CASSSGLAGGRETQYF
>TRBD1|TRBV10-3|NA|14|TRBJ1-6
TGTGCCATCAGTGAGGGGACAGGTCAATTGGTCCTCCACTTT
CAISEGTGQLVLHF
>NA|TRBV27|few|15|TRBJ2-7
TGTGCCAGCAGCTCGGGGCCGTTATCCTTCGACGAGCAGTACTTC
CASSSGPLSFDEQYF
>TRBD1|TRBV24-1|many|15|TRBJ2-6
TGTGCCGTAGGGACAGGGGGAGCTGGGGCCAACGTCCTGACTTTC
CAVGTGGAGANVLTF
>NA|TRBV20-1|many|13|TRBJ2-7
TGCCTCCCCCAACTAGGCGTATACAACGAGCAGTACTTC
CLPQLGVYNEQYF
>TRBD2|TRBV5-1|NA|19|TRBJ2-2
TGCGCCAGCAGCTTGGGCCGGACTAGCGGGGACGCTAGTGCCGGGGAGCTGTTTTTT
CASSLGRTSGDASAGELFF
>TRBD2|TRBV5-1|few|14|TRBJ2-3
TGCGCCAGCAGCTTCGGGACTACCACAGATACGCAGTATTTT
CASSFGTTTDTQYF
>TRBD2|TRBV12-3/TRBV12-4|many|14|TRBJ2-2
TGTGCCAGCAGCCAGCTAGCGGGGGCCGGGGAGCTGTTTTTT
CASSQLAGAGELFF
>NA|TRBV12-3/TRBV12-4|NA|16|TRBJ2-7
TGTGCCAGCAGTTTAGCAAGGGCAGGGGGGCGGTACGAGCAGTACTTC
CASSLARAGGRYEQYF
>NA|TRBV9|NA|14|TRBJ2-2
TGTGCCAGCAGCGTCGCTGGTTTCACCGGGGAGCTGTTTTTT
CASSVAGFTGELFF
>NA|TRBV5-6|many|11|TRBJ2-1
TGTGCCAGCTATTCCTACAATGAGCAGTTCTTC
CASYSYNEQFF
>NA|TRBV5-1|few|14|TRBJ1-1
TGCGCCAGCACCCGATCGCCCCCTAACACTGAAGCTTTCTTT
CASTRSPPNTEAFF
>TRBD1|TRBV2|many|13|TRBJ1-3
TGTGCCAGCAGTGGGACAGGGGGAAACACCATATATTTT
CASSGTGGNTIYF
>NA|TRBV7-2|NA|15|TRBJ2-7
TGTGCCAGCAGACTGACCGGGACTGCCGGCTACGAGCAGTACTTC
CASRLTGTAGYEQYF
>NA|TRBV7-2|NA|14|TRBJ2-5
TGTGCCAGCAGCTTCCAGGTGATCCAAGAGACCCAGTACTTC
CASSFQVIQETQYF
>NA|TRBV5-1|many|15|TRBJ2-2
TGCGCCAGCAGCTTGTCTGGGGCCGCGACCGGGGAGCTGTTTTTT
CASSLSGAATGELFF
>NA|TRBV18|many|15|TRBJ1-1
TGTGCCAGCTCACCACCGGGGGCGAGGAACACTGAAGCTTTCTTT
CASSPPGARNTEAFF
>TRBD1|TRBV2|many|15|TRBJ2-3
TGTGCCAGCAGTGAGGGACAGGGACGAACAGATACGCAGTATTTT
CASSEGQGRTDTQYF
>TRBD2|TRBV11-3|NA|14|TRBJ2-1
TGTGCCAGCAGCACTGGGACTAGCAACAATGAGCAGTTCTTC
CASSTGTSNNEQFF
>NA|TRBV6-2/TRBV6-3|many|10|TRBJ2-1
TGTGCCAGCGGTTATCAGGGGCAGTTCTTC
CASGYQGQFF
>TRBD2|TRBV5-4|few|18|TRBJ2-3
TGTGCCAGCAGCGCTCCGGGACTAGCGGGGGGGGTCACAGATACGCAGTATTTT
CASSAPGLAGGVTDTQYF
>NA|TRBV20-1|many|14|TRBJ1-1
TGCAGTGCTAGGCAGGGCCAATTAAACACTGAAGCTTTCTTT
CSARQGQLNTEAFF
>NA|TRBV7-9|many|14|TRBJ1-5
TGTGCCAGCAGCCCGCGGACAGAAGATCAGCCCCAGCATTTT
CASSPRTEDQPQHF
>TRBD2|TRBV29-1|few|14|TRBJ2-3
TGCAGCGTTTTAGCGGGAGCCGGCACAGATACGCAGTATTTT
CSVLAGAGTDTQYF